Listed here are 31 T cell receptor beta chains from one sample, sequenced in a study of glioma-infiltrating T cells after dendritic cell vaccination. This sample's time point: after dendritic cell vaccination, including at tumor progression/relapse. Method: immunoSEQ multiplex PCR; TCRdb's copy keeps in-frame clones and lacks some. Of 100,000 to 120,000 clones in the sample, 90% were seen once. The source material was blood, sampled after dendritic cell vaccination. The receptors derive from a human donor with glioblastoma.

The chain is built from TRBV2 and TRBJ2-1, with TRBD1 identical over 9 bases. V shed 5 bases and J 5 bases; nucleotides not matched to a gene: 1. The CDR3 extends over 13 amino acids. The V gene's germline CDR1 is SNHLY and CDR2 FYNNEI. CDR3 amino acids: CASSRTGDNEQFF. CDR3 coding DNA: TGTGCCAGCAGTCGGACAGGGGACAATGAGCAGTTCTTC.

The chain joins TRBV4-1 to TRBJ2-7; maybe TRBD2 (5 bases). The CDR3 extends over 12 amino acids. Trimming stripped 4 bases from V and 4 bases from J, with 8 bases between. Germline CDR1 reads MGHRA; CDR2 reads YSYEKL. The CDR3 loop is CASSRTSYEQYF. CDR3 coding DNA: TGCGCCAGCAGCCGAACTAGTTACGAGCAGTACTTC.

The V gene is TRBV10-2, the J gene TRBJ1-2, with 10 bases identical to TRBD1. V was pared by 10 bases and J by 5 bases, with 4 bases of the junction left unmatched. From germline, CDR1 is WSHSY and CDR2 SAAADI. The CDR3 consists of 12 residues. The DNA for the CDR3 is TGCGCCATACGGGACAGGGGTTATGGCTACACCTTC. Translated, it gives CAIRDRGYGYTF.

This clone has just one count. The rearrangement links TRBV6-5 to TRBJ1-2; no reliable D call. V was shortened by 0 bases and J by 2 bases, with 7 bases between the two germline ends. The V gene's germline CDR1 is MNHEY and CDR2 SVGAGI. The CDR3 is 14 amino acids. The CDR3 sequence: CASSYSRRNYGYTF. The DNA of the CDR3 is TGTGCCAGCAGTTACTCGAGGAGGAACTATGGCTACACCTTC.

The chain joins TRBV11-2 to TRBJ2-5; TRBD2 aligns across 8 bases. The CDR3 is 15 amino acids. After removal of 1 base from V and 5 bases from J, the junction contained 6 bases not matched to a gene. Germline V CDR1 and CDR2: SGHAT, FQNNGV. Here the CDR3 reads CASSLASAGVETQYF. DNA for the CDR3: TGTGCCAGCAGCTTAGCCTCAGCGGGAGTTGAGACCCAGTACTTC.

The rearrangement links TRBV18 to TRBJ2-1, with 11 bases identical to TRBD1. Germline V gene lookup returns CDR1 KGHSH and CDR2 LQKENI. V gave up 5 bases and J gave up 6 bases; unmatched junction bases: 6. The CDR3 has 15 residues. The CDR3: CASSAGQGAGNEQFF. CDR3 sequence (DNA): TGTGCCAGCTCAGCCGGACAGGGGGCAGGCAATGAGCAGTTCTTC.

The V gene is TRBV6-1, the J gene TRBJ1-2, with TRBD1 identical over 8 bases. The CDR3 has 14 residues. J gave up 5 bases and V 6 bases, and 8 bases lay outside the gene matches. The germline V gene encodes CDR1 MNHNS and CDR2 SASEGT. CDR3 sequence: CASRPGQERYGYTF. DNA for the CDR3: TGTGCCAGCAGGCCGGGACAGGAGAGGTATGGCTACACCTTC.

The V call is TRBV27, the J call TRBJ1-1, with 7 positions matching TRBD1. The CDR3 has 13 amino acids. V dropped 7 bases and J dropped 8; count of bases not matched to a gene: 10. Looked up from germline, CDR1 is MNHEY and CDR2 is SMNVEV (reference sequence). DNA for the CDR3: TGTGCCAGCACCCCCCGGGACAGCCAAGAAGCTTTCTTT. It codes for CASTPRDSQEAFF.

The chain recombines TRBV6-5 with TRBJ2-5; TRBD1 aligns across 9 bases. V was pared by 6 bases and J by 5 bases, with 7 bases of the junction left unmatched. CDR3 size: 14 residues. Germline V gene lookup returns CDR1 MNHEY and CDR2 SVGAGI. In DNA form, the CDR3 reads TGTGCCAGCAGCTTCGGACAGGGGAAGGAGACCCAGTACTTC. Translating gives CASSFGQGKETQYF.

This chain joins TRBV19 and TRBJ2-1; 7 bases line up with TRBD2. In germline, CDR1 is LNHDA, CDR2 SQIVND (reference sequence). This CDR3 spans 15 amino acids. J gave up 6 bases and V 6 bases, and 11 bases lay outside the gene matches. The CDR3 here is CASSPFGGSFNEQFF. CDR3 nucleotides: TGTGCCAGTAGCCCTTTTGGCGGGAGCTTCAATGAGCAGTTCTTC. The full variable domain, with the rest looked up from reference TRBV19 and TRBJ2-1, is DGGITQSPKYLFRKEGQNVTLSCEQNLNHDAMYWYRQDPGQGLRLIYYSQIVNDFQKGDIAEGYSVSREKKESFPLTVTSAQKNPTAFYLCASSPFGGSFNEQFFGPGTRLTVL.

This clone was counted a few times. V is TRBV6-5 and J is TRBJ2-7; D is unresolved. Germline V gene sequence: CDR1 MNHEY, CDR2 SVGAGI. Trimming cost V 0 bases and J 7 bases, with 16 bases left between them. This CDR3 is 15 amino acids long. This CDR3 reads CASSYSVVLNGEQYF. The CDR3 DNA reads TGTGCCAGCAGTTACTCGGTGGTTCTCAACGGGGAGCAGTACTTC.

The chain recombines TRBV6-1 with TRBJ1-5, with TRBD1 as a possible D gene (6 bases). Germline V CDR1 and CDR2: MNHNS, SASEGT. Trimming pared 8 bases from V and 4 bases from J, leaving 6 bases between. The CDR3 totals 11 residues. CDR3 loop: CASGTNQPQHF. CDR3 coding DNA: TGTGCCAGCGGGACAAATCAGCCCCAGCATTTT.

The rearrangement joins TRBV6-5 to TRBJ1-6; 10 positions agree with TRBD1. Germline V gene sequence: CDR1 MNHEY, CDR2 SVGAGI. Germline trimming cut 6 bases from V and 9 bases from J; bases unmatched to any gene: 8. The CDR3 extends over 15 amino acids. CDR3: CASRASGTGVSPLHF. DNA of the CDR3: TGTGCCAGCAGGGCCTCCGGGACAGGGGTTTCACCCCTCCACTTT.

This chain uses TRBV30 with TRBJ1-5; 8 nucleotides match TRBD1. The V gene's germline CDR1 is GTSNPN and CDR2 SVGIG (reference sequence). CDR3 length equals 13 residues. V lost 2 bases, J lost 6 bases, and 3 bases stayed unmatched. The CDR3 spells CAWSSRGRQPQHF. As DNA, the CDR3 is TGTGCCTGGAGTAGCAGGGGGCGTCAGCCCCAGCATTTT.

Remarks on this clone: One end of the junction fails to match germline, which may point to a read error. The chain employs TRBV10-2 and TRBJ1-2, with D uncertain. Germline assignment: CDR1 WSHSY and CDR2 SAAADI. This CDR3 spans 13 amino acids. The CDR3 DNA is TGCGCCAGCAGTGAGTCTAGGGAGTATGGCCACACCTTC. The encoded protein is CASSESREYGHTF.

V usage is TRBV11-2 and J usage is TRBJ2-3; D not certain. The ends were cut back, 5 bases at V and 3 bases at J, with 6 bases in the middle. The CDR3 has 12 residues. Germline CDR1 SGHAT, CDR2 FQNNGV. The DNA of the CDR3 is TGTGCCAGCAGCATTCAGACAGATACGCAGTATTTT. Translating it yields CASSIQTDTQYF.

Of note for this clone: A junction boundary mismatches the germline segment, possibly from a read error. The chain combines TRBV6-5 with TRBJ1-5, with 9 bases matching TRBD1. The CDR3 has 14 residues. CDR1 and CDR2 (germline): MNHEY, SVGAGI. Written as DNA, the CDR3 is TGTGTCAGCAGCCGGGACAGGGCGGGACAGCCCCAGCATTTT. Translating it yields CVSSRDRAGQPQHF.

The genes are TRBV9 and TRBJ2-1; 10 positions match TRBD1. J was trimmed by 7 bases and V by 4 bases; bases with no gene match: 11. CDR3 length: 16 amino acids. CDR1 and CDR2 (germline): SGDLS, YYNGEE. DNA of the CDR3: TGTGCCAGCAGCCCCAGGGGGGGACAGGGGTTTAATGAGCAGTTCTTC. Protein product: CASSPRGGQGFNEQFF.

The chain has TRBV6-5 and TRBJ1-1; TRBD1 agrees at 8 bases. This CDR3 is built from 12 residues. Germline V gene lookup returns CDR1 MNHEY and CDR2 SVGAGI. V gave up 9 bases and J gave up 9 bases; unmatched junction bases: 9. Here the CDR3 reads CASFPGTGKAFF. The DNA of the CDR3 is TGTGCCAGTTTCCCCGGGACAGGAAAAGCTTTCTTT.

This clone was detected a few times. The chain couples TRBV30 to TRBJ1-1; D may be TRBD1 (6 bases). Germline-derived CDR1 and CDR2 are GTSNPN and SVGIG (reference sequence). The CDR3 is 14 residues long. The CDR3 DNA is TGTGCTTTTTCATCCGGGACACCGAACACTGAAGCTTTCTTT. Its translation: CAFSSGTPNTEAFF. The entire variable domain, with the rest obtained from reference TRBV30 and TRBJ1-1, is as follows: SQTIHQWPATLVQPVGSPLSLECTVEGTSNPNLYWYRQAAGRGLQLLFYSVGIGQISSEVPQNLSASRPQDRQFILSSKKLLLSDSGFYLCAFSSGTPNTEAFFGQGTRLTVV.

In nucleotides, the CDR3 is TGTGCCAGCAGCGTCCAGGGGGCTGGGGCCAACGTCCTGACTTTC. Amino acids: CASSVQGAGANVLTF. This chain joins TRBV9 and TRBJ2-6; 7 bases map to TRBD1. Germline-derived CDR1 and CDR2 are SGDLS and YYNGEE. The junction had 1 base not matched to a gene; V was cut back by 2 bases and J by 2 bases. The CDR3 has 15 residues.

J is TRBJ2-7 and V is TRBV11-2; 10 bases match TRBD1. The ends lost 4 bases at V and 8 bases at J; junction bases unmatched: 8. The CDR3 is 14 residues long. CDR1 is SGHAT and CDR2 is FQNNGV in the germline V gene. The CDR3 DNA reads as TGTGCCAGCAGCTCCGTCGGGACAGGGGAAAAGCAGTACTTC. Its translation is CASSSVGTGEKQYF.

With regard to this clone: Relative to the germline gene, one junction end is altered; a read error may explain this. The rearrangement joins TRBV7-3 to TRBJ2-7, with a weak D call TRBD1 (6 bases). Germline V gives CDR1 SGHTA, CDR2 FQGTGA. This CDR3 has 14 residues. The CDR3 nucleotides read TGTGCCAGCAGCTTAGGCCCTGGACAGCCCACTCGGAACTTC. Its protein is CASSLGPGQPTRNF.

The rearrangement links TRBV5-1 to TRBJ2-1, with 8 bases matching TRBD2. CDR1 and CDR2 (germline): SGHRS, YFSETQ. After removal of 0 bases from V and 12 bases from J, the junction contained 14 bases not matched to a gene. CDR3 length equals 16 residues. The CDR3, as DNA: TGCGCCAGCAGCTTGGGGGTTAGCGGGACTCGGGATGGGCAGTTCTTC. Translation: CASSLGVSGTRDGQFF.

The chain joins TRBV11-3 to TRBJ1-3; no reliable D call. The V end lost 1 base, the J end lost 0 bases, and 7 bases lay between the germline ends. This CDR3 is 15 amino acids long. Per the germline V gene, CDR1 is SGHNT and CDR2 is YENEEA. The CDR3 loop reads CASSLGASSGNTIYF. The CDR3 coding sequence is TGTGCCAGCAGCTTAGGGGCAAGCTCTGGAAACACCATATATTTT.

This clone has more than one count but fewer than ten. This sequence joins TRBV21-1 and TRBJ1-4. TRBV21-1 is termed a pseudogene. The CDR3 loop spans 14 amino acids. CDR3 nucleotides: TGTGCCAGCAGCCCCTCGGCAACTAATGAAAAACTGTTTTTT. Protein product: CASSPSATNEKLFF.

The chain joins TRBV5-1 to TRBJ2-7; D ambiguous. Trimming cost V 0 bases and J 2 bases, with 6 bases left between them. The germline CDR1 and CDR2 sequences are SGHRS and YFSETQ. The CDR3 runs 13 residues. CDR3 region: CASSLARAYEQYF. In DNA, the CDR3 is TGCGCCAGCAGCTTGGCACGGGCCTACGAGCAGTACTTC.

The rearrangement links TRBV5-1 to TRBJ1-2; 8 nucleotides match TRBD1. The CDR3 consists of 12 residues. The germline V gene encodes CDR1 SGHRS and CDR2 YFSETQ. V was pared by 4 bases and J by 6 bases, with 2 bases of the junction left unmatched. The CDR3 is CASSPTGDGYTF. In nucleotides, the CDR3 is TGCGCCAGCAGCCCGACAGGGGATGGCTACACCTTC.

The sample holds one count of this clone. This chain links TRBV7-9 with TRBJ1-3; D is undetermined. CDR1 is SEHNR, CDR2 FQNEAQ, per germline (reference sequence). This CDR3 comprises 17 residues. V shed 3 bases and J shed 1 base, with 16 bases lying between them. CDR3 DNA: TGTGCCAGCAGCTTTCCCAAGGGAGTCCCATCTGGAAACACCATATATTTT. This codes for CASSFPKGVPSGNTIYF.

The genes are TRBV23-1 and TRBJ2-7, with 9 bases fitting TRBD1. TRBV23-1 is identified as an open reading frame with a role that is uncertain. The CDR3 sequence is 15 residues long. V was pared by 2 bases and J by 2 bases, with 4 bases of the junction left unmatched. The CDR3 spells CASSQKDRGAYEQYF. The CDR3, as DNA: TGCGCCAGCAGTCAAAAGGACAGGGGAGCCTACGAGCAGTACTTC.

The V gene is TRBV11-3, the J gene TRBJ1-3; TRBD1 matches at 9 bases. Germline loops: CDR1 SGHNT, CDR2 YENEEA. J was trimmed by 1 base and V by 4 bases; bases with no gene match: 5. The CDR3 length is 16 residues. The DNA for the CDR3 is TGTGCCAGCAGCTCCCCCGGGACAGGGTCTGGAAACACCATATATTTT. It encodes CASSSPGTGSGNTIYF.